The source of this T cell receptor (beta chain) is a study of PD-1 blockade in classical Hodgkin lymphoma. With regard to this clone: Its specificity is unknown.

V was shortened by 2 bases and J by 4 bases, with 5 bases between the two germline ends. Germline V gene data show CDR1 as MNHEY and CDR2 as SMNVEV (reference sequence). The CDR3 contains 13 residues. Data came from immunoSEQ multiplex PCR; TCRdb stores just in-frame clones and leaves some out. Altogether tens of thousands of clones are present, more than 75% being singletons, with the ten largest covering around 19%. The study, taken as a whole, reports: Complete responders possessed baseline diversity comparable to newly diagnosed patients. CD4+ TCR diversity, unlike CD8+, climbed significantly by C4D1. Healthy donors reportedly exceeded newly diagnosed patients in baseline TCR diversity.

Time point denoted: cycle 4 day 1 (C4D1), after around six weeks of nivolumab. Following autologous stem cell transplantation, relapse occurred in every patient, and exposure to brentuximab vedotin varied. This TCR was recovered from a human donor with classical Hodgkin lymphoma. V is TRBV27 and J is TRBJ2-2; D is uncertain. This specimen was peripheral blood mononuclear cells (PBMCs), taken before the fourth cycle of nivolumab. The CDR3 DNA is TGTGCCAGCAGTTTAGGGGTCACCGGGGAGCTGTTTTTT. Translated: CASSLGVTGELFF.